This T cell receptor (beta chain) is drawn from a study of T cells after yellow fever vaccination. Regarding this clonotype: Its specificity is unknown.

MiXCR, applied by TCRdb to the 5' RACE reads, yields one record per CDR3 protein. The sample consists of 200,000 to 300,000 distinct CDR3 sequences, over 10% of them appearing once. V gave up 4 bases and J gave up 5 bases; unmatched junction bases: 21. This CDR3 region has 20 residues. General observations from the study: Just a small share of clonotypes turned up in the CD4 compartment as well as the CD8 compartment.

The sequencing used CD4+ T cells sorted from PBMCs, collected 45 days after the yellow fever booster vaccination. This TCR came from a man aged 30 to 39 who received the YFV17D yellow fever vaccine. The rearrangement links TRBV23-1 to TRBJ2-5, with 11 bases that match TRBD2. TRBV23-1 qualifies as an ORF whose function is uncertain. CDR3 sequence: CASSPPGLAVRTPSWETQYF. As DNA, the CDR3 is TGCGCCAGCAGTCCACCGGGACTAGCGGTCCGGACGCCTAGCTGGGAGACCCAGTACTTC.